This TCR beta chain was documented in a study of T-cell memory formation after mild COVID-19. Overall study: Clusters were largely donor specific.

There are many counts of this clonotype. Germline CDR1 is KGHDR and CDR2 is SFDVKD. Trimming took 2 bases from V and 6 from J, leaving 13 bases between them. The CDR3 is 15 residues long. The 5'RACE method, run with constant-segment primers, produced TCR alpha and TCR beta cDNA libraries (carrying sample barcodes and UMIs). Each CDR3 protein gets one entry after TCRdb re-called the 5' RACE reads with MiXCR. The sample shows 550,000 to 700,000 distinct CDR3 sequences, 17% of them seen only once. The chain has TRBV24-1 and TRBJ2-1; TRBD2 might be the D (6 bases). Sequences were obtained from PBMCs or a T cell subset sorted from them (not recorded which). The sequence was obtained from an adult woman who had mild COVID-19 (a few samples of this study predate the infection). Cell type and time point are not known. The CDR3 loop is CATSDSVREVNEQFF. For the CDR3, the DNA is TGTGCCACCAGTGATTCTGTCAGGGAGGTCAATGAGCAGTTCTTC.